The 10 T cell receptor beta chains reported below all come from one sample, sequenced in a study of T cells in Graves' hyperthyroidism and ophthalmopathy. Amplification targeted TCR beta CDR3 regions from RNA transcripts. TCR CDR3 underwent first-round RT-PCR with the HTBI primer set. TCRdb analysed the multiplex PCR reads with MiXCR anew, one entry per CDR3 protein. This table holds around 380,000 distinct CDR3 sequences, approximately 13% found once. The sequenced sample consisted of blood. The receptors stem from a man aged 30-40 years with Graves' hyperthyroidism that later progressed to Graves' ophthalmopathy.

This clonotype appeared a few times. The chain links TRBV6-1 to TRBJ1-5; D is possibly TRBD1 (6 bases). Germline V CDR1 and CDR2: MNHNS, SASEGT. The CDR3 is 14 residues long. Trimming stripped 8 bases from V and 7 bases from J, with 18 bases between. CDR3 in DNA: TGTGCCAGCTCCAACCGGGGGGCGAAACAGCCCCAGCATTTT. Translation: CASSNRGAKQPQHF.

The rearrangement joins TRBV4-1 to TRBJ1-4; possibly TRBD1 for D (5 bases). From germline, CDR1 is MGHRA and CDR2 YSYEKL. The CDR3 has 16 amino acids. Trimming pared 2 bases from V and 1 base from J, leaving 11 bases between. The CDR3 DNA is TGCGCCAGCAGCCAACGGAGGGGCCGAACTAATGAAAAACTGTTTTTT. Translation: CASSQRRGRTNEKLFF.

This clonotype was observed at least ten times. The J gene is TRBJ1-2, the V gene TRBV6-5; 9 positions match TRBD1. The length of the CDR3 is 15 residues. Germline CDR1 reads MNHEY; CDR2 reads SVGAGI. V gave up 0 bases and J gave up 4 bases; unmatched junction bases: 3. The CDR3 protein is CASSYSDRGGYGYTF. The CDR3, as DNA: TGTGCCAGCAGTTACTCGGACAGGGGAGGCTATGGCTACACCTTC.

This clonotype was detected ten times or more. The chain combines TRBV19 with TRBJ1-2; perhaps TRBD1 as D (6 bases). This CDR3 region has 14 residues. V was cut by 6 bases and J by 0 bases, with 11 bases left in between. CDR1 and CDR2 from the germline V gene are LNHDA and SQIVND (reference sequence). The CDR3 DNA is TGTGCCAGTAGAGAGGGGGTGCCTAACTATGGCTACACCTTC. Translating gives CASREGVPNYGYTF.

CDR3 DNA sequence: TGTGCCAGCAGCTTAACTGGGGCCAGGGGGAGCAATGAGCAGTTCTTC. Encoded protein: CASSLTGARGSNEQFF. This chain links TRBV7-3 with TRBJ2-1, with 7 bases lining up with TRBD1. The CDR3 is made up of 16 amino acids. J was trimmed by 6 bases and V by 0 bases; bases with no gene match: 8. CDR1 is SGHTA and CDR2 is FQGTGA in the germline V gene.

The rearrangement joins TRBV5-6 to TRBJ1-4; 9 bases line up with TRBD1. The ends lost 5 bases at V and 8 bases at J; junction bases unmatched: 10. This CDR3 is 15 amino acids long. Germline V gene lookup returns CDR1 SGHDT and CDR2 YYEEEE. The CDR3 protein is CASSPRTGVQEKLFF. CDR3 coding DNA: TGTGCCAGCAGTCCCAGGACAGGGGTGCAAGAAAAACTGTTTTTT.

V and J are TRBV6-1 and TRBJ2-1, with D uncertain. V was cut by 4 bases and J by 8 bases, with 18 bases left in between. CDR1 and CDR2 (germline): MNHNS, SASEGT. This CDR3 contains 15 residues. CDR3 protein: CASSVPRSAMDEQFF. The DNA of the CDR3 is TGTGCCAGCAGTGTCCCCAGGTCGGCAATGGATGAGCAGTTCTTC.

The CDR3 protein is CSASGTGGNTEAFF. The CDR3, as DNA: TGCAGTGCTAGTGGGACAGGTGGGAACACTGAAGCTTTCTTT. V usage is TRBV20-1 and J usage is TRBJ1-1, with 8 bases fitting TRBD1. This CDR3 contains 14 residues. Germline V gene sequence: CDR1 DFQATT, CDR2 SNEGSKA (reference sequence). V lost 3 bases, J lost 1 base, and 4 bases stayed unmatched.

The sample holds many counts of this clonotype. The chain joins TRBV20-1 to TRBJ2-7; a possible D gene is TRBD2 (6 bases). The germline gives CDR1 DFQATT, CDR2 SNEGSKA (reference sequence). The CDR3 is 14 amino acids. V lost 0 bases, J lost 0 bases, and 9 bases lay in between. CDR3 sequence reads: CSARDLGGSYEQYF. The CDR3 DNA is TGCAGTGCTAGAGATTTGGGGGGCTCCTACGAGCAGTACTTC.

There are many counts of this clonotype. The V and J genes are TRBV12-5 and TRBJ1-5, with D unclear. This CDR3 is built from 13 residues. Between the trimmed V and J ends, which lost 1 base and 7 bases, there was a span of 8 bases. Germline CDR1 and CDR2: LGHNT and FRNRAP. CDR3 DNA sequence: TGTGCTAGTGGTTTGGGGGGAAGACAGCCCCAGCATTTT. Residues: CASGLGGRQPQHF.